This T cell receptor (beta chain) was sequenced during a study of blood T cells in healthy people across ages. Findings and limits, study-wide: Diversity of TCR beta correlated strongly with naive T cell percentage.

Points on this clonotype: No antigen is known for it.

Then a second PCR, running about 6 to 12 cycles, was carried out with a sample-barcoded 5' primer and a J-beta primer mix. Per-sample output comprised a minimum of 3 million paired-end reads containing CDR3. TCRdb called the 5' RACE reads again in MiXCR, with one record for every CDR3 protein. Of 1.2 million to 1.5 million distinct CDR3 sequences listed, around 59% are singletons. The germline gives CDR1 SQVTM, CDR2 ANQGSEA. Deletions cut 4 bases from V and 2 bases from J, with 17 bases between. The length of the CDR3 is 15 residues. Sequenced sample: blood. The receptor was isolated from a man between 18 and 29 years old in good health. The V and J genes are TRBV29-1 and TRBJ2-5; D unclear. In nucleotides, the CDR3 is TGCAGCGTTGTCGATGCCCGGGTTGGACAAGAGACCCAGTACTTC. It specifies CSVVDARVGQETQYF.